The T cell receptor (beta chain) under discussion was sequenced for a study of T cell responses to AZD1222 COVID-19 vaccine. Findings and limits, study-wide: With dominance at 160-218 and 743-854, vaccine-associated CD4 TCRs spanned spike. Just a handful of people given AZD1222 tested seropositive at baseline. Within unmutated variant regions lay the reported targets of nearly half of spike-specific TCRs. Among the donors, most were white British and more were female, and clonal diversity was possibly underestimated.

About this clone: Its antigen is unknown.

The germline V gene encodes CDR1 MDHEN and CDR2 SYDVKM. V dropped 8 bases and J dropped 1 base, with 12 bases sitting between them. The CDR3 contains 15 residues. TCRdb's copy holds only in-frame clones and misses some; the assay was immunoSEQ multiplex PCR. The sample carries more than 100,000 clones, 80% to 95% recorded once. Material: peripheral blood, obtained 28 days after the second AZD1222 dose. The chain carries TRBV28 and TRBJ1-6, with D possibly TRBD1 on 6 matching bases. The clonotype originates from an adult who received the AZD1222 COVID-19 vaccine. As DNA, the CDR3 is TGTGCCAGCTTCACAGGGACGTCCTATAATTCACCCCTCCACTTT. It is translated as CASFTGTSYNSPLHF.